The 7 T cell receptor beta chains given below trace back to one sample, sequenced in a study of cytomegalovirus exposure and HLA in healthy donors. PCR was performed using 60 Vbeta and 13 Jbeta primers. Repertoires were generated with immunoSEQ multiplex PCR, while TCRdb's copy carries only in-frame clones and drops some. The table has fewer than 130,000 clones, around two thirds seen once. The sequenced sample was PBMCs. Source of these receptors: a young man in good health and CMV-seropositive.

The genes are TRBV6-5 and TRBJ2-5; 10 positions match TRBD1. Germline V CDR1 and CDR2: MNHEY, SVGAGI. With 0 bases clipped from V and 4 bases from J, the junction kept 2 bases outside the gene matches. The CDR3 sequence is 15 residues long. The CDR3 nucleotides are TGTGCCAGCAGTTACTCAGGACAGGGGGTAGAGACCCAGTACTTC. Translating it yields CASSYSGQGVETQYF.

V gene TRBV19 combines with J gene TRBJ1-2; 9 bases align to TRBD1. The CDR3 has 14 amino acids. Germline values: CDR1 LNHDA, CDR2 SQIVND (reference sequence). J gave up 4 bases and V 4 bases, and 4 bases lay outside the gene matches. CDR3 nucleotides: TGTGCCAGTAGTAACAGGGGGCAGGGCTATGGCTACACCTTC. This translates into CASSNRGQGYGYTF.

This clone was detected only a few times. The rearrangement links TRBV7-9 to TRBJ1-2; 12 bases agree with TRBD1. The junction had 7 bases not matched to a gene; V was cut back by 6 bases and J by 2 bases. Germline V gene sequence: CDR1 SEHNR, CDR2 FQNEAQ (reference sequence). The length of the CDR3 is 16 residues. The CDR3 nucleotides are TGTGCCAGCAGAGCCGGGACAGGGGGCCCAAACTATGGCTACACCTTC. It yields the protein CASRAGTGGPNYGYTF. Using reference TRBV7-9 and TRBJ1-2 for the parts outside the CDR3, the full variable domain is DTGVSQNPRHKITKRGQNVTFRCDPISEHNRLYWYRQTLGQGPEFLTYFQNEAQLEKSRLLSDRFSAERPKGSFSTLEIQRTEQGDSAMYLCASRAGTGGPNYGYTFGSGTRLTVV.

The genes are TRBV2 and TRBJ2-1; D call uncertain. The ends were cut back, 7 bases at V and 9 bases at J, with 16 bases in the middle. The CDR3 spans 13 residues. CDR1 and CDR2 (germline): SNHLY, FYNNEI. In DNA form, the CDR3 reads TGTGCCAGCATCCTCGATGTCTGGGCTGAGCAGTTCTTC. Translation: CASILDVWAEQFF.

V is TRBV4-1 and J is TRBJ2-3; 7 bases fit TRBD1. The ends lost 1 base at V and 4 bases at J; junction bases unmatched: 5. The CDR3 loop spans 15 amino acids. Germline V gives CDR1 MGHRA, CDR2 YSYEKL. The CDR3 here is CASSQVQGVPDTQYF. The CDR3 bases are TGCGCCAGCAGCCAAGTCCAGGGGGTCCCAGATACGCAGTATTTT.

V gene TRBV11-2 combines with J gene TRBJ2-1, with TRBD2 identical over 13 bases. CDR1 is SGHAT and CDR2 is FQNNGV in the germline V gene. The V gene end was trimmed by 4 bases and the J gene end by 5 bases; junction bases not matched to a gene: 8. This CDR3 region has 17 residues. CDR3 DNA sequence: TGTGCCAGCAGCTCCCTTCGAGGGACTAGCGGGAACAATGAGCAGTTCTTC. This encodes CASSSLRGTSGNNEQFF. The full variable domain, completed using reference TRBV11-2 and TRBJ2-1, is EAGVAQSPRYKIIEKRQSVAFWCNPISGHATLYWYQQILGQGPKLLIQFQNNGVVDDSQLPKDRFSAERLKGVDSTLKIQPAKLEDSAVYLCASSSLRGTSGNNEQFFGPGTRLTVL.

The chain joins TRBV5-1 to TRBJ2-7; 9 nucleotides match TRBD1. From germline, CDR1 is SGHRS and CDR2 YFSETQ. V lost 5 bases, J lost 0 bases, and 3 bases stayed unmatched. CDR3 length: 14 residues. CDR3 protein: CASRTGQGSYEQYF. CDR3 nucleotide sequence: TGCGCCAGCAGGACGGGACAGGGCTCCTACGAGCAGTACTTC. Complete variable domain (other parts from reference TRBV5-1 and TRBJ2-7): KAGVTQTPRYLIKTRGQQVTLSCSPISGHRSVSWYQQTPGQGLQFLFEYFSETQRNKGNFPGRFSGRQFSNSRSEMNVSTLELGDSALYLCASRTGQGSYEQYFGPGTRLTVT.